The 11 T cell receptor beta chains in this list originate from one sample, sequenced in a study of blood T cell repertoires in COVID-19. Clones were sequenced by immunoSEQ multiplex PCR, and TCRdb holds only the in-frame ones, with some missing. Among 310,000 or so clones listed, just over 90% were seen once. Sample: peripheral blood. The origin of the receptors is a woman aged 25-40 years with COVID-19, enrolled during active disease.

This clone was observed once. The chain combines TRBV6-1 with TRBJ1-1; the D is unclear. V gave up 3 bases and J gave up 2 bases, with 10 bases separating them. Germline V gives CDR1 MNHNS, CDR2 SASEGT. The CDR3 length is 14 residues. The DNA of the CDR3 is TGTGCCAGCAGTGAGCAGCGGGTTAACACTGAAGCTTTCTTT. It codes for CASSEQRVNTEAFF.

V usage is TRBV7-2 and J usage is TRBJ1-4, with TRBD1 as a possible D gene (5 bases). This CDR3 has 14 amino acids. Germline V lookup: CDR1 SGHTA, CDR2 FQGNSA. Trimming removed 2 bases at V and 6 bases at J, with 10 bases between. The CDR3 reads CASSLTGLYEKLFF. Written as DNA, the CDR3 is TGTGCCAGCAGCTTAACAGGTCTTTATGAAAAACTGTTTTTT.

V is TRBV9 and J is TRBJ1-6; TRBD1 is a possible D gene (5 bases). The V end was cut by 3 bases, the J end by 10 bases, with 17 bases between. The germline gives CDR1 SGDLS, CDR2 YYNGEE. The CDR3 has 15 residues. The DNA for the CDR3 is TGTGCCAGCAGCGCGGACCAGGGCCGATCATCACCCCTCCACTTT. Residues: CASSADQGRSSPLHF.

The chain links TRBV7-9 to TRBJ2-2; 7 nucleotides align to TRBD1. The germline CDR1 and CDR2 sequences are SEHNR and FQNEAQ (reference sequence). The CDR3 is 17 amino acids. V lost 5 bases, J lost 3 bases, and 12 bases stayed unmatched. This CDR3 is CASSPPGQRTHTGELFF. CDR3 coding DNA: TGTGCCAGCAGCCCCCCGGGACAGCGGACACACACCGGGGAGCTGTTTTTT.

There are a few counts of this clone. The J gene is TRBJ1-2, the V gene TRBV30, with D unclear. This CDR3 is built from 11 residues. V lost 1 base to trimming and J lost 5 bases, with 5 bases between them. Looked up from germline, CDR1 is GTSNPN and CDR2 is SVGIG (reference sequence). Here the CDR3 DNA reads TGTGCCTGGAGTGAAGAGTATGGCTACACCTTC. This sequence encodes CAWSEEYGYTF.

The CDR3 region has the DNA TGTCGGACAGGGTATTTGAATGGCTACACCTTC. Translating gives CRTGYLNGYTF. The V gene is TRBV30, the J gene TRBJ1-2, with TRBD1 matching 8 bases. CDR1 GTSNPN and CDR2 SVGIG come from the germline V gene (reference sequence). The CDR3 contains 11 residues.

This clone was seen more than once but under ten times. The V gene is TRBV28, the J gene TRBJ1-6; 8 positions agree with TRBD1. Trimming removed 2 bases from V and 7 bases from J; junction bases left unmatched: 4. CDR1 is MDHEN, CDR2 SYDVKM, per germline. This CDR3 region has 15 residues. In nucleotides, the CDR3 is TGTGCCAGCAGTTTACTAGGACAGGGCAATTCACCCCTCCACTTT. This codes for CASSLLGQGNSPLHF.

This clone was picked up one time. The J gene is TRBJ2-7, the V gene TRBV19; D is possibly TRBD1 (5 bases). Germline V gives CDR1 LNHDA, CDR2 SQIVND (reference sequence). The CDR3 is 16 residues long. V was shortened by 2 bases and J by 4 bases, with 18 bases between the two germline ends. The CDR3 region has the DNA TGTGCCAGTAGTATATCGGGCAGGGCCTTATTATACGAGCAGTACTTC. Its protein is CASSISGRALLYEQYF.

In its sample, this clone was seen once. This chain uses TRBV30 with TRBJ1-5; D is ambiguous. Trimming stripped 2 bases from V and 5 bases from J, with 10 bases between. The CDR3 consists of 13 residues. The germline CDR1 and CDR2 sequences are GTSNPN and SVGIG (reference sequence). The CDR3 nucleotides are TGTGCCTGGAGTCGCGACACCTATCAGCCCCAGCATTTT. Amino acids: CAWSRDTYQPQHF.

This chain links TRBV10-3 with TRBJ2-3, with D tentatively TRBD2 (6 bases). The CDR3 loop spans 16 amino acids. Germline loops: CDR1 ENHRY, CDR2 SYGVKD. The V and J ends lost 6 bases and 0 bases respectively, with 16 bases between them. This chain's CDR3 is CAISRQLASSTDTQYF. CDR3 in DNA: TGTGCCATCAGCAGACAGCTAGCGAGTAGCACAGATACGCAGTATTTT.

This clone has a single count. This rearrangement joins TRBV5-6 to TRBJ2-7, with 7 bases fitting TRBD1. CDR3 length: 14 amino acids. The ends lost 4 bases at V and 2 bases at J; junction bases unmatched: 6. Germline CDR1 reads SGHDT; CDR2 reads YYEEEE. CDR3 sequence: CASSPDRSPYEQYF. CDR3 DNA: TGTGCCAGCAGCCCGGACAGGAGTCCCTACGAGCAGTACTTC.